A single sample is the source of the 5 T cell receptor beta chains below, sequenced in a study of T cell clones after liver transplantation. The repertoire was sequenced with immunoSEQ multiplex PCR; TCRdb's copy has only in-frame clones and lacks some. The sample holds tens of thousands of clones, 70% to 75% seen once. The sequenced sample was CD4+ T cells from blood, obtained at the 22-month timepoint. The receptors were gathered from a human patient who received a liver transplant. Part of the T cell pool may stem from the graft donor.

The genes are TRBV14 and TRBJ2-1; D might be TRBD1 or TRBD2, each matching 7 bases. CDR3 length: 14 amino acids. Germline lookup yields CDR1 SGHDN and CDR2 FVKESK. V dropped 7 bases and J dropped 4 bases, with 14 bases sitting between them. The CDR3 nucleotides read TGTGCCAGCAACTTTCAGGGGGGGTACAATGAGCAGTTCTTC. Its translation is CASNFQGGYNEQFF.

The chain links TRBV5-1 to TRBJ1-6, with 12 bases identical to TRBD1. Germline trimming cut 4 bases from V and 0 bases from J; bases unmatched to any gene: 11. This CDR3 is 20 amino acids long. CDR1 SGHRS and CDR2 YFSETQ come from the germline V gene. CDR3 coding DNA: TGCGCCAGCAGCCCGGCCGGGACAGGGGGCATGAGCTCCTATAATTCACCCCTCCACTTT. It encodes CASSPAGTGGMSSYNSPLHF.

This clone occurred a few times. V is TRBV6-6 and J is TRBJ1-6; D gene unclear. The CDR3 contains 15 residues. Germline V lookup: CDR1 MNHNY, CDR2 SVGAGI (reference sequence). V was pared by 0 bases and J by 13 bases, with 16 bases between. CDR3 amino acids: CASSYSIRAFDPLHF. The CDR3, as DNA: TGTGCCAGCAGTTACTCGATCCGGGCCTTTGATCCCCTCCACTTT.

V gene TRBV7-2 combines with J gene TRBJ2-1, with TRBD2 matching over 7 bases. The CDR3 has 13 amino acids. Germline V gives CDR1 SGHTA, CDR2 FQGNSA. V shed 1 base, J shed 16 bases, and the junction held 10 bases outside the gene matches. This chain's CDR3 is CASSLDFGGGPFF. The CDR3 nucleotides are TGTGCCAGCAGCTTAGATTTTGGGGGGGGTCCCTTCTTC.

The DNA for the CDR3 is TGTGCCAGCAGCGAGGGGACGGATTCACCCCTCCACTTT. This codes for CASSEGTDSPLHF. This chain links TRBV5-5 with TRBJ1-6; D is perhaps TRBD1 (5 bases). The germline V gene has CDR1 SGHKS and CDR2 YYEKEE (reference sequence). The CDR3 is made up of 13 amino acids. The V end lost 4 bases, the J end lost 8 bases, and 10 bases lay between the germline ends.